The sequence of this T cell receptor (beta chain) was determined in a study of long-term antiretroviral therapy in people with HIV. The V gene's germline CDR1 is SEHNR and CDR2 FQNEAQ (reference sequence). The CDR3 has 15 amino acids. Deletions cut 5 bases from V and 3 bases from J, with 16 bases between. The libraries were made with immunoSEQ v3.0 at survey level. The data were produced by immunoSEQ multiplex PCR, yet TCRdb's version contains in-frame clones alone and is incomplete. The sample has approximately 12,000 clones; about 80% are singletons. Remarks on this clone: What it binds is not known.

Findings and limits, study-wide: Drawn between about 2003 and 2017, the blood was possibly obtained under older ART regimens.

The sequences come from unsorted PBMCs, collected 3.1 years before starting antiretroviral therapy. The receptor was derived from a man aged 35 to 55 with HIV. The chain recombines TRBV7-9 with TRBJ1-1, with D tentatively TRBD1 (6 bases). The DNA for the CDR3 is TGTGCCAGCAGCCCCGGTGGGGGGCCGTACACTGAAGCTTTCTTT. Encoded protein: CASSPGGGPYTEAFF.